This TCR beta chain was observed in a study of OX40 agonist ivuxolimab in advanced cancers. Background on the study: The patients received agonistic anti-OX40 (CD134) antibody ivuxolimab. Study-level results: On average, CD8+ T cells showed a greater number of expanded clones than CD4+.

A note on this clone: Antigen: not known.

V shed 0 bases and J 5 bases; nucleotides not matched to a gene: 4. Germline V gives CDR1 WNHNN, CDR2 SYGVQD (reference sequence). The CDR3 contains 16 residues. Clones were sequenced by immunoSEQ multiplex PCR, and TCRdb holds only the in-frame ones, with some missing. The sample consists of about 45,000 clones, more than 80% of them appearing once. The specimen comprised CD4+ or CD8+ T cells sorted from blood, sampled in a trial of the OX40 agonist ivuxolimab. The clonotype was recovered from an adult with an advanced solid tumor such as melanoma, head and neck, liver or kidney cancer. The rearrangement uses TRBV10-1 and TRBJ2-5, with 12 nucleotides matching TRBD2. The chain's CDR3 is CASSESTSGRWETQYF. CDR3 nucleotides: TGCGCCAGCAGTGAGTCAACTAGCGGGAGGTGGGAGACCCAGTACTTC.